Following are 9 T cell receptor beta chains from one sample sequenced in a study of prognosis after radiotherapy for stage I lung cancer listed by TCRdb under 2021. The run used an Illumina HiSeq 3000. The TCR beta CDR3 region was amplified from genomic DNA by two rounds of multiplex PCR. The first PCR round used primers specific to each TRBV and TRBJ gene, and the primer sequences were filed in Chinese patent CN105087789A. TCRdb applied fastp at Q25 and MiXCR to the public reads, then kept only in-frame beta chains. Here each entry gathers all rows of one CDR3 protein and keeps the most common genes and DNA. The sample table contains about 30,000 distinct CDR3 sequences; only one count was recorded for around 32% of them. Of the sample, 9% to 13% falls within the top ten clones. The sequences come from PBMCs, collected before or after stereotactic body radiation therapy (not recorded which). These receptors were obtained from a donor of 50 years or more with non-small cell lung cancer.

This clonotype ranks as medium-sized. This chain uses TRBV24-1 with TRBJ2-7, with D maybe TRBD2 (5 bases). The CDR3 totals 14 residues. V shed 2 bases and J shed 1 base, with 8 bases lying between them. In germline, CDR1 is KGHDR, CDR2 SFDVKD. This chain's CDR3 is CATSDSRVSYEQYF. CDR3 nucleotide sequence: TGTGCCACCAGTGATTCGAGGGTATCCTACGAGCAGTACTTC.

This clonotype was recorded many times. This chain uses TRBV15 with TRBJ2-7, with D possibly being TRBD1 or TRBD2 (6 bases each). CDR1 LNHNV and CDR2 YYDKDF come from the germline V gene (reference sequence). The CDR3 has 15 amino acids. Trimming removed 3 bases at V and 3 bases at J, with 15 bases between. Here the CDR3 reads CATSRVVGGNYEQYF. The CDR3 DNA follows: TGTGCCACCAGCAGGGTCGTAGGGGGGAACTACGAGCAGTACTTC.

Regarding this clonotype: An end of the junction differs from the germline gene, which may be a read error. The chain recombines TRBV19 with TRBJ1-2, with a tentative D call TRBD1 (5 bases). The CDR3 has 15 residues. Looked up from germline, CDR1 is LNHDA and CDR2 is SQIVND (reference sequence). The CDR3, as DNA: TGTGCCAGTAGAGATGCTAGGGGAAGTAAATATGGCTACACATTC. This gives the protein CASRDARGSKYGYTF. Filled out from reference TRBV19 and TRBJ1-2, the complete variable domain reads DGGITQSPKYLFRKEGQNVTLSCEQNLNHDAMYWYRQDPGQGLRLIYYSQIVNDFQKGDIAEGYSVSREKKESFPLTVTSAQKNPTAFYLCASRDARGSKYGYTFGSGTRLTVV.

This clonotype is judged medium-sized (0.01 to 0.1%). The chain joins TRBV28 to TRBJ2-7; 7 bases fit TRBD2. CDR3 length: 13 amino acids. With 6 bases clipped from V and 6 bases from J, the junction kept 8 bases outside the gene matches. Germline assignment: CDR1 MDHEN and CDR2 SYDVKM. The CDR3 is CASSAGAGTEQYF. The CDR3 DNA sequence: TGTGCCAGCAGCGCGGGAGCCGGGACCGAGCAGTACTTC.

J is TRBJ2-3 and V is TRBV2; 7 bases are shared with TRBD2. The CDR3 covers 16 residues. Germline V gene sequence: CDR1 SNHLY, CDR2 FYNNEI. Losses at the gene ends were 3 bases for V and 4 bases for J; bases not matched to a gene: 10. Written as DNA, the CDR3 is TGTGCCAGCAGTGACGTCGGCTGGGGGGGGGCAGATACGCAGTATTTT. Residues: CASSDVGWGGADTQYF.

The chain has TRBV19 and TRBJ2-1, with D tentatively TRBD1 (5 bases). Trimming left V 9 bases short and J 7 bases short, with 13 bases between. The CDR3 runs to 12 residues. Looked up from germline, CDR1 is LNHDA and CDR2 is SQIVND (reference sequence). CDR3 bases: TGTGCCAGCAGTTCACAGGATAATGAGCAGTTCTTC. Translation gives CASSSQDNEQFF.

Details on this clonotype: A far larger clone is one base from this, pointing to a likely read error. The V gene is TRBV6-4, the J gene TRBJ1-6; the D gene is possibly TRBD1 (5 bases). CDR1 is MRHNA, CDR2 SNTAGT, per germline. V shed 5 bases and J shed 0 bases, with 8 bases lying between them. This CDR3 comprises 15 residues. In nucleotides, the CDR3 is TGTGCCAGCAGTTGGGGGAGCTCCTATAATTCACCCCTCCACTTT. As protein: CASSWGSSYNSPLHF.

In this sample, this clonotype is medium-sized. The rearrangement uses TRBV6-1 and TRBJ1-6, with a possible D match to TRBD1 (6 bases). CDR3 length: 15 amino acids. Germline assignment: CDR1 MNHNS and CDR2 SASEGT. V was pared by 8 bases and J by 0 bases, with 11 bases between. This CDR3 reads CASRQARSYNSPLHF. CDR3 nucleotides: TGTGCCAGCCGACAGGCCCGCTCCTATAATTCACCCCTCCACTTT.

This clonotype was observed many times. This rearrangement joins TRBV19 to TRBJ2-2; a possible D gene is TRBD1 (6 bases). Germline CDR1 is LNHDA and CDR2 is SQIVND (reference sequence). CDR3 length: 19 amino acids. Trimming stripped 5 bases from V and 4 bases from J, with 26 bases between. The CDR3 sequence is CASSPNRGRGQGITGELFF. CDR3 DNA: TGTGCCAGTAGTCCCAATAGGGGTCGAGGTCAGGGGATCACCGGGGAGCTGTTTTTT.